This T cell receptor beta chain originates from a study of T cells after yellow fever vaccination. Universal primer sites and UMIs were introduced during 5'RACE template-switching synthesis of TCR cDNA. From the 5' RACE reads, TCRdb called clonotypes with MiXCR, one entry per CDR3 protein. The sample records approximately 550,000 distinct CDR3 sequences, about 13% being singletons. Trimming took 1 base from V and 5 from J, leaving 9 bases between them. The germline gives CDR1 MDHEN, CDR2 SYDVKM. CDR3 length: 14 amino acids. This sample comprised PBMCs, obtained on the day of the yellow fever booster vaccination. The sequence derives from a man younger than 40 who received the YFV17D yellow fever vaccine. The chain has TRBV28 and TRBJ2-1; weak D call: TRBD1 (6 bases). CDR3 in DNA: TGTGCCAGCAGTTTATTGGGGGCCAACAATGAGCAGTTCTTC. This encodes CASSLLGANNEQFF.